This T cell receptor (beta chain) was observed in a study of T-cell reconstitution after alpha-beta-depleted transplantation in children. Study results and limitations: At the one-year point after transplant, T-cell counts and TCRbeta diversity were found to come mostly from T cells that had been newly produced. About two months after transplant, alpha-beta T cells reportedly came from several hundred expanded graft clones. Some patients' high day-60 TCRbeta diversity was traced to surviving recipient T cells and thymic progenitors.

TCRbeta library preparation incorporated unique molecular identifiers. TCRdb reanalysed the PCR reads using MiXCR and keeps one entry per CDR3 protein. The sample carries some 260,000 distinct CDR3 sequences, approximately 24% recorded once. The CDR3 sequence is 14 residues long. V was shortened by 4 bases and J by 3 bases, with 10 bases between the two germline ends. CDR1 is MNHEY and CDR2 is SVGEGT in the germline V gene. As for this clonotype: No antigen is known for it.

The origin of this receptor is a female patient between 2 and 10 years old who had a stem cell transplant for congenital amegakaryocytic thrombocytopenia, so the T cells may come from the graft donor. The rearrangement links TRBV6-2 or TRBV6-3 to TRBJ1-5; D gene ambiguous. This specimen consisted of PBMCs, mostly from graft donor cells, obtained 360 days after TCRalphabeta/CD19-depleted stem cell transplant. The CDR3 sequence: CASSSGGPNQPQHF. As DNA, the CDR3 is TGTGCCAGCAGTTCGGGAGGACCCAATCAGCCCCAGCATTTT.